These 22 T cell receptor beta chains originate from one sample sequenced in a study of cytotoxic CD8 clonotypes in ibrutinib-treated CLL. This table comes from immunoSEQ multiplex PCR, and its TCRdb copy is limited to in-frame clones, with some not included. The repertoire holds about 85,000 clones, with more than 75% as singletons. The sequenced sample was PBMCs, obtained after 12 months of ibrutinib treatment. The receptors shown here come from a human donor with chronic lymphocytic leukemia.

The table lists this clone with a few counts. This sequence joins TRBV28 and TRBJ1-6; TRBD1 agrees at 9 bases. With 5 bases clipped from V and 8 bases from J, the junction kept 10 bases outside the gene matches. From germline, CDR1 is MDHEN and CDR2 SYDVKM. This CDR3 is built from 16 residues. The DNA for the CDR3 is TGTGCCAGCAGTCTCCTCGGGACAGGGAAGGATTCACCCCTCCACTTT. Protein: CASSLLGTGKDSPLHF.

The chain recombines TRBV27 with TRBJ1-1; tentative D call: TRBD1 (5 bases). This CDR3 is 17 amino acids long. The V end was cut by 2 bases, the J end by 0 bases, with 16 bases between. Germline loops: CDR1 MNHEY, CDR2 SMNVEV (reference sequence). The CDR3 DNA follows: TGTGCCAGCAGTTTAGTAGGGGCCCCACCCATGAACACTGAAGCTTTCTTT. This encodes CASSLVGAPPMNTEAFF.

V and J are TRBV5-1 and TRBJ1-3, with D unresolved. CDR1 and CDR2 from the germline V gene are SGHRS and YFSETQ. CDR3 length: 15 residues. Deletions cut 0 bases from V and 4 bases from J, with 11 bases between. CDR3 DNA: TGCGCCAGCAGCTTGGCCCAAAGTTACGGAAACACCATATATTTT. Translating it yields CASSLAQSYGNTIYF.

The genes are TRBV6-5 and TRBJ1-3; TRBD1 matches 7 bases. This CDR3 has 14 residues. V was clipped by 5 bases and J by 4 bases; unmatched bases: 5. Germline V CDR1 and CDR2: MNHEY, SVGAGI. CDR3 bases: TGTGCCAGCAGTCCCACAGGGGAAGGAAACACCATATATTTT. Translated: CASSPTGEGNTIYF.

The rearrangement uses TRBV28 and TRBJ1-1; tentatively, D is TRBD1 (6 bases). V gave up 7 bases and J gave up 9 bases, with 18 bases separating them. Germline V lookup: CDR1 MDHEN, CDR2 SYDVKM. The CDR3 runs 13 residues. Written as DNA, the CDR3 is TGTGCCAGCACACTGGAGGACAGCGGAAAAGCTTTCTTT. Encoded protein: CASTLEDSGKAFF.

The chain uses TRBV15 and TRBJ2-7, with TRBD1 as a possible D gene (6 bases). The germline V and J ends were trimmed by 0 bases and 4 bases, with 13 bases remaining between them. This CDR3 has 15 residues. The germline V gene encodes CDR1 LNHNV and CDR2 YYDKDF (reference sequence). CDR3 DNA: TGTGCCACCAGCAGAGATCCAGGGGCCCAGTACGAGCAGTACTTC. This translates into CATSRDPGAQYEQYF.

The count of this clone is one. V is TRBV10-3 and J is TRBJ2-7; D ambiguous. Germline loops: CDR1 ENHRY, CDR2 SYGVKD. The CDR3 sequence is 11 residues long. Between the trimmed V and J ends, which lost 4 bases and 6 bases, there was a span of 7 bases. The CDR3: CAISATAEQYF. DNA for the CDR3: TGTGCCATCAGTGCCACCGCCGAGCAGTACTTC.

This sequence joins TRBV4-1 and TRBJ2-3; TRBD2 aligns across 7 bases. Trimming at V came to 3 bases and at J to 2 bases, leaving 11 bases not matched to a gene. The germline gives CDR1 MGHRA, CDR2 YSYEKL. The CDR3 totals 17 residues. In nucleotides, the CDR3 is TGCGCCAGCAGCCAGGGGCTAGCGGTTCAATTCACAGATACGCAGTATTTT. It encodes CASSQGLAVQFTDTQYF.

This clone was detected only a few times. The gene calls are TRBV19 and TRBJ2-1; D not resolved. This CDR3 contains 12 residues. The germline V and J ends were trimmed by 4 bases and 4 bases, with 5 bases remaining between them. Germline V gene data show CDR1 as LNHDA and CDR2 as SQIVND (reference sequence). CDR3 bases: TGTGCCAGTAGTACGGGTTACAATGAGCAGTTCTTC. This gives the protein CASSTGYNEQFF.

As DNA, the CDR3 is TGTGCCAGCAGCCAAGATGTGGGGGACGCGGTAGATACGCAGTATTTT. It specifies CASSQDVGDAVDTQYF. The chain has TRBV4-2 and TRBJ2-3; possibly TRBD1 or TRBD2 for D (5 bases each). V was shortened by 0 bases and J by 5 bases, with 15 bases between the two germline ends. Germline CDR1 LGHNA, CDR2 YNFKEQ. The CDR3 length is 16 residues.

V usage is TRBV28 and J usage is TRBJ2-7, with D possibly TRBD1 on 5 matching bases. The V end lost 3 bases, the J end lost 2 bases, and 11 bases lay between the germline ends. This CDR3 has 14 residues. Per germline, CDR1 MDHEN and CDR2 SYDVKM. CDR3 DNA sequence: TGTGCCAGCAGTTTCCAGGGATCTACCTACGAGCAGTACTTC. Translating gives CASSFQGSTYEQYF.

Written as DNA, the CDR3 is TGTGCAAGTCGCTTAGCCGAGCACATCGGGTTTTTT. Translated, it gives CASRLAEHIGFF. V gene TRBV12-2 combines with J gene TRBJ1-4. TRBV12-2 is listed as a pseudogene. The CDR3 sequence is 12 residues long.

The V gene is TRBV5-8, the J gene TRBJ2-1; 7 bases fit TRBD2. CDR1 is SGHTS, CDR2 YDEGEE, per germline. The CDR3 totals 16 residues. Trimming took 4 bases from V and 9 from J; bases not matched to a gene: 16. CDR3 in amino acids: CASSPRGRGVEGEQFF. In DNA, the CDR3 is TGTGCCAGCAGCCCGCGTGGCCGGGGGGTGGAGGGTGAGCAGTTCTTC.

CDR3 amino acids: CASSLVAGGLAGELFF. In nucleotides, the CDR3 is TGTGCCAGCAGCTTGGTTGCGGGAGGGCTGGCCGGGGAGCTGTTTTTT. This chain joins TRBV7-6 and TRBJ2-2; 9 bases fit TRBD2. J was trimmed by 6 bases and V by 3 bases; bases with no gene match: 8. This CDR3 has 16 amino acids. From germline, CDR1 is SGHVS and CDR2 FNYEAQ.

The chain employs TRBV10-2 and TRBJ2-1, with 9 bases that match TRBD2. There are 13 residues in the CDR3. Germline CDR1 is WSHSY and CDR2 is SAAADI. Trimming cost V 8 bases and J 3 bases; bases outside gene matches: 2. The CDR3, as DNA: TGCGCCAGCCGGCGGGGGGGCTACAATGAGCAGTTCTTC. Translation: CASRRGGYNEQFF.

The CDR3 spells CASTRQETQYF. Here the CDR3 DNA reads TGTGCCAGCACCCGACAAGAGACCCAGTACTTC. The chain has TRBV28 and TRBJ2-5, with D hard to call. Germline assignment: CDR1 MDHEN and CDR2 SYDVKM. The CDR3 has 11 residues. V lost 7 bases and J lost 2, with 5 bases in between.

V gene TRBV7-6 combines with J gene TRBJ2-5; D perhaps matches TRBD2 (6 bases). Trimming pared 1 base from V and 5 bases from J, leaving 11 bases between. The CDR3 runs 14 residues. CDR1 is SGHVS and CDR2 is FNYEAQ in the germline V gene. CDR3 nucleotides: TGTGCCAGCAGCTTAGGTGTCGCGGGGGAGACCCAGTACTTC. As protein: CASSLGVAGETQYF.

This chain joins TRBV7-9 and TRBJ2-7, with 14 nucleotides matching TRBD2. The CDR3 is 18 residues long. The germline V gene has CDR1 SEHNR and CDR2 FQNEAQ (reference sequence). V dropped 4 bases and J dropped 5; count of bases not matched to a gene: 13. This CDR3 is CASSSPRLAGGPSHEQYF. In nucleotides, the CDR3 is TGTGCCAGCAGCTCCCCCAGACTAGCGGGAGGGCCTAGCCACGAGCAGTACTTC.

This clone was found a few times. Distinct nucleotide sequences in the sample also encode this CDR3. The rearrangement joins TRBV5-6 to TRBJ1-2; no firm D call. From germline, CDR1 is SGHDT and CDR2 YYEEEE. V was pared by 4 bases and J by 5 bases, with 9 bases between. The CDR3 consists of 12 residues. CDR3 protein: CASSPGPYGYTF. CDR3 nucleotide sequence: TGTGCCAGCAGCCCCGGCCCGTATGGCTACACCTTC.

This chain links TRBV9 with TRBJ2-1; D perhaps matches TRBD2 (5 bases). CDR1 and CDR2 (germline): SGDLS, YYNGEE. The CDR3 has 12 amino acids. With 0 bases removed from V and 9 bases from J, the gap between germline ends came to 7 bases. The CDR3 DNA reads TGTGCCAGCAGCGTAGTTGGAGGTGAGCAGTTCTTC. This sequence encodes CASSVVGGEQFF.

This rearrangement joins TRBV7-2 to TRBJ1-5; D not certain. Germline CDR1 reads SGHTA; CDR2 reads FQGNSA. The V end was cut by 5 bases, the J end by 2 bases, with 19 bases between. The CDR3 sequence is 17 residues long. The CDR3 protein is CASSPTWRRPGNQPQHF. CDR3 bases: TGTGCCAGCAGCCCCACCTGGCGCAGGCCGGGCAATCAGCCCCAGCATTTT.

The rearrangement joins TRBV6-5 to TRBJ1-3, with D hard to call. Germline V lookup: CDR1 MNHEY, CDR2 SVGAGI. This CDR3 spans 13 amino acids. The V end was cut by 5 bases, the J end by 2 bases, with 7 bases between. Here the CDR3 DNA reads TGTGCCAGCAGTAACCGGGCTGGAAACACCATATATTTT. Translating gives CASSNRAGNTIYF.